This is a list of T cell receptor beta chains from one sample in a study of cytotoxic CD8 clonotypes in ibrutinib-treated CLL. Assay: immunoSEQ multiplex PCR; the TCRdb copy retains only in-frame clones and omits some. The data contain approximately 320,000 clones, 67% of them singletons. The sample here was PBMCs, taken after 36 months of ibrutinib treatment. These receptors were taken from a human donor with chronic lymphocytic leukemia. The CDR3 runs from the conserved cysteine through the conserved F or W. Each record gives: D gene, clone size, V gene, J gene, CDR3 length, CDR3 protein, CDR3 DNA. A D gene is named only where the DNA matches it firmly. Size tells how often a clone was seen (once, few, many) or the class of an expanded clone, and some rows leave it out.

d_call: .; clone_size: .; v_call: TRBV2; j_call: TRBJ2-7; cdr3_length: 15; cdr3_aa: CASSESVRTLYEQYF; cdr3_nt: TGTGCCAGCAGTGAAAGTGTTAGGACTCTCTACGAGCAGTACTTC
d_call: TRBD1; clone_size: .; v_call: TRBV29-1; j_call: TRBJ1-2; cdr3_length: 13; cdr3_aa: CSDSGQGGYGYTF; cdr3_nt: TGCAGCGATTCGGGACAGGGGGGTTATGGCTACACCTTC
d_call: TRBD1; clone_size: once; v_call: TRBV4-2; j_call: TRBJ1-5; cdr3_length: 15; cdr3_aa: CARSLWGTEYQPQHF; cdr3_nt: TGTGCCAGAAGCTTGTGGGGGACAGAGTATCAGCCCCAGCATTTT
d_call: .; clone_size: .; v_call: TRBV2; j_call: TRBJ1-4; cdr3_length: 13; cdr3_aa: CASRRREDEKLFF; cdr3_nt: TGTGCCAGCAGGAGGAGGGAAGATGAAAAACTGTTTTTT
d_call: TRBD1; clone_size: few; v_call: TRBV4-1; j_call: TRBJ2-7; cdr3_length: 15; cdr3_aa: CASSQETGAAYEQYF; cdr3_nt: TGCGCCAGCAGCCAAGAGACAGGGGCGGCCTACGAGCAGTACTTC
d_call: .; clone_size: .; v_call: TRBV5-8; j_call: TRBJ2-7; cdr3_length: 13; cdr3_aa: CASSLSQAYEQYF; cdr3_nt: TGTGCCAGCAGCTTGAGTCAGGCCTACGAGCAGTACTTC
d_call: .; clone_size: .; v_call: TRBV6-1; j_call: TRBJ2-2; cdr3_length: 15; cdr3_aa: CASSGGGVNTGELFF; cdr3_nt: TGTGCCAGCAGTGGGGGCGGGGTGAACACCGGGGAGCTGTTTTTT
d_call: .; clone_size: .; v_call: TRBV11-2; j_call: TRBJ1-5; cdr3_length: 13; cdr3_aa: CASSLVPDQPQHF; cdr3_nt: TGTGCCAGCAGCTTAGTTCCCGATCAGCCCCAGCATTTT
d_call: TRBD2; clone_size: .; v_call: TRBV2; j_call: TRBJ2-1; cdr3_length: 14; cdr3_aa: CASSRLASYNEQFF; cdr3_nt: TGTGCCAGCAGCCGACTAGCGAGTTACAATGAGCAGTTCTTC
d_call: .; clone_size: .; v_call: TRBV2; j_call: TRBJ2-3; cdr3_length: 13; cdr3_aa: CASSDSQTDTQYF; cdr3_nt: TGTGCCAGCAGTGATTCCCAGACAGATACGCAGTATTTT
d_call: .; clone_size: few; v_call: TRBV19; j_call: TRBJ2-5; cdr3_length: 15; cdr3_aa: CASSIRGQSEETQYF; cdr3_nt: TGTGCCAGTAGTATTCGGGGACAATCGGAAGAGACCCAGTACTTC
d_call: .; clone_size: .; v_call: TRBV6-1; j_call: TRBJ1-1; cdr3_length: 13; cdr3_aa: CASSEHVGAEAFF; cdr3_nt: TGTGCCAGCAGTGAACATGTGGGCGCTGAAGCTTTCTTT
d_call: .; clone_size: few; v_call: TRBV27; j_call: TRBJ1-6; cdr3_length: 16; cdr3_aa: CASSLWQGRRNSPLHF; cdr3_nt: TGTGCCAGCAGTTTGTGGCAGGGAAGGCGGAATTCACCCCTCCACTTT
d_call: .; clone_size: .; v_call: TRBV5-6; j_call: TRBJ2-7; cdr3_length: 13; cdr3_aa: CASSLEASYEQYF; cdr3_nt: TGTGCCAGCAGCTTGGAGGCATCCTACGAGCAGTACTTC
d_call: TRBD2; clone_size: .; v_call: TRBV4-1; j_call: TRBJ2-3; cdr3_length: 19; cdr3_aa: CASSQDLRSGRAMADTQYF; cdr3_nt: TGCGCCAGCAGCCAAGATTTGCGTAGCGGGAGGGCCATGGCAGATACGCAGTATTTT
d_call: TRBD2; clone_size: .; v_call: TRBV7-3; j_call: TRBJ2-3; cdr3_length: 15; cdr3_aa: CASSPTSGGRDTQYF; cdr3_nt: TGTGCCAGCAGCCCGACTAGCGGGGGGAGGGATACGCAGTATTTT
d_call: .; clone_size: .; v_call: TRBV4-1; j_call: TRBJ1-4; cdr3_length: 15; cdr3_aa: CASSPPGRGNEKLFF; cdr3_nt: TGCGCCAGCAGCCCCCCTGGGAGGGGGAATGAAAAACTGTTTTTT
d_call: .; clone_size: .; v_call: TRBV5-1; j_call: TRBJ2-7; cdr3_length: 15; cdr3_aa: CASSLIRGPSYEQYF; cdr3_nt: TGCGCCAGCAGCTTAATTAGGGGACCCTCCTACGAGCAGTACTTC
d_call: TRBD1; clone_size: few; v_call: TRBV6-1; j_call: TRBJ1-1; cdr3_length: 12; cdr3_aa: CASRDRVTEAFF; cdr3_nt: TGTGCCAGTCGGGACAGGGTCACTGAAGCTTTCTTT
d_call: .; clone_size: .; v_call: TRBV29-1; j_call: TRBJ2-7; cdr3_length: 13; cdr3_aa: CSAAGRSSYEQYF; cdr3_nt: TGCAGCGCTGCTGGGCGAAGCTCCTACGAGCAGTACTTC
d_call: .; clone_size: .; v_call: TRBV4-1; j_call: TRBJ1-5; cdr3_length: 14; cdr3_aa: CASSQVATWKPQHF; cdr3_nt: TGCGCCAGCAGCCAAGTCGCTACGTGGAAGCCCCAGCATTTT
d_call: .; clone_size: few; v_call: TRBV7-9; j_call: TRBJ2-6; cdr3_length: 15; cdr3_aa: CATRGRSSGANVLTF; cdr3_nt: TGTGCCACCCGTGGACGGTCCTCTGGGGCCAACGTCCTGACTTTC
d_call: .; clone_size: few; v_call: TRBV10-3; j_call: TRBJ1-2; cdr3_length: 13; cdr3_aa: CAISAGGHYGYTF; cdr3_nt: TGTGCCATCAGTGCCGGGGGCCACTATGGCTACACCTTC
d_call: TRBD2; clone_size: .; v_call: TRBV5-6; j_call: TRBJ2-7; cdr3_length: 16; cdr3_aa: CASSLGASGSYDEQYF; cdr3_nt: TGTGCCAGCAGCTTGGGAGCTAGCGGGAGTTACGACGAGCAGTACTTC
d_call: .; clone_size: .; v_call: TRBV11-2; j_call: TRBJ2-2; cdr3_length: 12; cdr3_aa: CASSQGAGELFF; cdr3_nt: TGTGCCAGCAGCCAGGGAGCCGGGGAGCTGTTTTTT
d_call: .; clone_size: .; v_call: TRBV28; j_call: TRBJ1-1; cdr3_length: 12; cdr3_aa: CASSQNDRRAFF; cdr3_nt: TGTGCCAGCAGTCAGAACGACAGACGAGCTTTCTTT
d_call: TRBD2; clone_size: .; v_call: TRBV6-1; j_call: TRBJ2-7; cdr3_length: 15; cdr3_aa: CASSSLREGFYEQYF; cdr3_nt: TGTGCCAGCAGTAGTCTACGGGAGGGATTTTACGAGCAGTACTTC
d_call: TRBD1; clone_size: .; v_call: TRBV28; j_call: TRBJ1-1; cdr3_length: 16; cdr3_aa: CASSPQEGAAVTEAFF; cdr3_nt: TGTGCCAGCAGTCCACAGGAGGGGGCAGCTGTTACTGAAGCTTTCTTT
d_call: TRBD2; clone_size: .; v_call: TRBV10-3; j_call: TRBJ2-1; cdr3_length: 15; cdr3_aa: CAISGTSGALNEQFF; cdr3_nt: TGTGCCATCAGTGGGACTAGCGGGGCCCTAAATGAGCAGTTCTTC
d_call: .; clone_size: few; v_call: TRBV7-4; j_call: TRBJ2-7; cdr3_length: 14; cdr3_aa: CASSLEPKAYEQYF; cdr3_nt: TGTGCCAGCAGCTTAGAACCCAAGGCCTACGAGCAGTACTTC
d_call: .; clone_size: few; v_call: TRBV7-9; j_call: TRBJ2-5; cdr3_length: 14; cdr3_aa: CASSSTRIQETQYF; cdr3_nt: TGTGCCAGCAGCTCAACTAGGATTCAAGAGACCCAGTACTTC
d_call: .; clone_size: .; v_call: TRBV9; j_call: TRBJ1-1; cdr3_length: 15; cdr3_aa: CASSVVGGVNTEAFF; cdr3_nt: TGTGCCAGCAGCGTAGTTGGGGGCGTGAACACTGAAGCTTTCTTT
d_call: .; clone_size: .; v_call: TRBV7-9; j_call: TRBJ2-1; cdr3_length: 15; cdr3_aa: CASSSRVNLVNEQFF; cdr3_nt: TGTGCCAGCAGCTCCCGGGTGAACCTGGTCAATGAGCAGTTCTTC
d_call: .; clone_size: .; v_call: TRBV5-1; j_call: TRBJ2-3; cdr3_length: 14; cdr3_aa: CASSFRGPTDTQYF; cdr3_nt: TGCGCCAGCAGCTTTAGGGGCCCAACAGATACGCAGTATTTT
d_call: .; clone_size: .; v_call: TRBV28; j_call: TRBJ2-3; cdr3_length: 14; cdr3_aa: CASSLFTGTDTQYF; cdr3_nt: TGTGCCAGCAGTTTATTTACAGGCACAGATACGCAGTATTTT
d_call: .; clone_size: few; v_call: TRBV18; j_call: TRBJ1-3; cdr3_length: 16; cdr3_aa: CASSPLGSGSGNTIYF; cdr3_nt: TGTGCCAGCTCACCACTCGGGTCCGGCTCTGGAAACACCATATATTTT
d_call: .; clone_size: .; v_call: TRBV7-3; j_call: TRBJ2-6; cdr3_length: 18; cdr3_aa: CASSSFSAGVSGANVLTF; cdr3_nt: TGTGCCAGCAGCTCGTTTTCGGCAGGCGTCTCTGGGGCCAACGTCCTGACTTTC
d_call: TRBD1; clone_size: few; v_call: TRBV5-1; j_call: TRBJ1-1; cdr3_length: 14; cdr3_aa: CASSSPTGVTEAFF; cdr3_nt: TGCGCCAGCAGCTCGCCGACAGGGGTGACTGAAGCTTTCTTT
d_call: .; clone_size: .; v_call: TRBV13; j_call: TRBJ2-1; cdr3_length: 12; cdr3_aa: CASSLGADEQFF; cdr3_nt: TGTGCCAGCAGCTTAGGAGCCGATGAGCAGTTCTTC
d_call: .; clone_size: .; v_call: TRBV7-3; j_call: TRBJ2-1; cdr3_length: 13; cdr3_aa: CASSLRGAGEQFF; cdr3_nt: TGTGCCAGCAGCTTAAGGGGAGCAGGTGAGCAGTTCTTC
d_call: .; clone_size: .; v_call: TRBV27; j_call: TRBJ2-3; cdr3_length: 11; cdr3_aa: CASGMADTQYF; cdr3_nt: TGTGCCAGCGGTATGGCGGATACGCAGTATTTT